This TCR beta chain originates from a study of cytomegalovirus exposure and HLA in healthy donors. About the study: Prior work identified around 120 million unique TCR beta sequences in approximately 180 million T cells. As released early, the data held roughly 85 million unique TCRs from HLA-typed donors.

Overall study findings and caveats: CMV serostatus was the sole immune exposure data available. Analyzed later, most CMV-associated TCR beta chains appeared HLA-restricted.

The CDR3 consists of 18 residues. CDR1 MDHEN and CDR2 SYDVKM come from the germline V gene. The J segment lost 2 bases and the V segment lost 11 bases, leaving 22 bases of the junction unmatched. PCR primers comprised 60 Vbeta and 13 Jbeta primers. Method: immunoSEQ multiplex PCR; TCRdb's copy keeps in-frame clones and lacks some. The listing records 200,000 to 250,000 clones. Details on this clone: Its specificity is not known.

The sequence came from a girl aged 2-10 years in good health and CMV-seropositive. The sequencing sample was made of PBMCs. The chain is built from TRBV28 and TRBJ2-7; 9 bases map to TRBD2. CDR3 protein: CAALGGQLGGGRAYEQYF. As DNA, the CDR3 is TGTGCCGCCCTAGGGGGGCAGCTAGGGGGCGGGAGGGCCTACGAGCAGTACTTC.